Only one count was recorded for the clone carrying this T cell receptor beta chain. Antigen specificity is unknown. The PCR was carried out with 60 Vbeta primers and 13 Jbeta primers. The table came from immunoSEQ multiplex PCR; TCRdb's copy has only in-frame clones and leaves some out. The sample yields 150,000 to 200,000 clones, around 84% seen once. The data stem from a study of cytomegalovirus exposure and HLA in healthy donors. Study-level findings and limits: Available immune exposure information covered CMV serostatus only. When analyzed later, a missense DCLRE1C variant was found to be linked to TCR beta V- and J-gene trimming. Researchers catalogued about 150 TCR beta chains as cytomegalovirus-associated.

The sequencing sample was made of PBMCs. The sequence was obtained from a woman aged 40 to 50 in good health and CMV-seronegative.

CDR3 loop: CASSLQLAGGRWETQYF. DNA of the CDR3: TGTGCCAGCAGCCTACAACTAGCGGGGGGGCGATGGGAGACCCAGTACTTC. The chain joins TRBV7-6 to TRBJ2-5; 13 bases align to TRBD2. The CDR3 totals 17 residues. V was clipped by 5 bases and J by 5 bases; unmatched bases: 11. CDR1 and CDR2 from the germline V gene are SGHVS and FNYEAQ.